This TCR beta chain originates from a study of blood T cells in healthy people across ages. Whole-study results and caveats: Getting older went along with TCR beta diversity per million T cells dropping roughly linearly.

The second PCR ran 7 to 11 cycles with a sample-barcoded 5' primer and J-beta primers. In TCRdb, the 5' RACE reads were re-called with MiXCR into one record per CDR3 protein. The sample includes roughly 1.7 million distinct CDR3 sequences, approximately 32% of them seen just once. Germline assignment: CDR1 LNHNV and CDR2 YYDKDF (reference sequence). Between the trimmed V and J ends, which lost 3 bases and 8 bases, there was a span of 16 bases. The CDR3 is made up of 14 amino acids. About this clonotype: Antigen specificity is unknown.

The material sequenced was blood. This chain links TRBV15 with TRBJ1-1, with D possibly matching TRBD1 (5 bases). This TCR derives from a woman aged 30 to 39 in good health. The CDR3 DNA is TGTGCCACCAGCAGCGAACCCGGGGGAGGGGAAGCTTTCTTT. Translating gives CATSSEPGGGEAFF. The full variable domain, with the rest looked up from reference TRBV15 and TRBJ1-1, is DAMVIQNPRYQVTQFGKPVTLSCSQTLNHNVMYWYQQKSSQAPKLLFHYYDKDFNNEADTPDNFQSRRPNTSFCFLDIRSPGLGDTAMYLCATSSEPGGGEAFFGQGTRLTVV.